These T cell receptor beta chains were read from a single sample in a study of cytomegalovirus exposure and HLA in healthy donors. Assay: immunoSEQ multiplex PCR; the TCRdb copy retains only in-frame clones and omits some. Here the sample spans under 150,000 clones, over 60% being singletons. Source material: PBMCs. These receptors were taken from a woman aged 40 to 55 in good health and CMV-seronegative. The CDR3 runs from the conserved cysteine through the conserved F or W. D genes are given only for firm matches. Clone sizes are given selectively: once, few, many, or a class where the clone is expanded.

TRBJ1-1	TRBD1	TRBV28	NA	CASNFRGQGFFGTEAFF	TGTGCCAGCAATTTTAGAGGACAGGGTTTTTTCGGCACTGAAGCTTTCTTT
TRBJ2-4	NA	TRBV11-2	NA	CASSPIKGENKNIQYF	TGTGCCAGCAGCCCGATCAAAGGGGAAAACAAAAACATTCAGTACTTC
TRBJ2-5	NA	TRBV9	NA	CASSVEGLFQETQYF	TGTGCCAGCAGCGTAGAGGGACTCTTTCAAGAGACCCAGTACTTC
TRBJ2-3	TRBD2	TRBV10-1	NA	CASRRETADTQYF	TGCGCCAGCAGGCGGGAGACCGCAGATACGCAGTATTTT
TRBJ1-1	NA	TRBV18	once	CASSPQGAEAFF	TGTGCCAGCTCACCGCAAGGGGCTGAAGCTTTCTTT
TRBJ1-1	NA	TRBV5-8	once	CASTRNTEAFF	TGTGCCAGCACGAGAAACACTGAAGCTTTCTTT
TRBJ1-6	TRBD1	TRBV28	NA	CASSLPGQGFSPLHF	TGTGCCAGCAGTTTACCGGGACAGGGTTTCTCACCCCTCCACTTT
TRBJ2-7	NA	TRBV7-9	NA	CASSLESGHLSYEQYF	TGTGCCAGCAGCTTAGAATCAGGGCACCTCTCCTACGAGCAGTACTTC
TRBJ1-2	NA	TRBV18	once	CASSEDRAESYGYTF	TGTGCCAGCTCGGAGGACAGAGCGGAGAGCTATGGCTACACCTTC
TRBJ2-7	NA	TRBV2	NA	CASRKLGGRTGPSFTYEQYF	TGTGCCAGCAGGAAATTGGGGGGGCGCACTGGACCTAGCTTTACCTACGAGCAGTACTTC
TRBJ2-2	NA	TRBV2	NA	CASSGLETTGELFF	TGTGCCAGCAGTGGACTAGAGACCACCGGGGAGCTGTTTTTT
TRBJ2-1	NA	TRBV7-8	NA	CASSRPSLDHPYNEQFF	TGTGCCAGCAGCCGACCGAGCCTAGATCACCCCTACAATGAGCAGTTCTTC
TRBJ1-1	NA	TRBV28	NA	CASKRGGSKAEAFF	TGTGCCAGCAAACGCGGGGGAAGTAAAGCTGAAGCTTTCTTT
TRBJ2-5	NA	TRBV7-2	NA	CASSVRDYQETQYF	TGTGCCAGCAGCGTACGGGACTACCAAGAGACCCAGTACTTC
TRBJ2-1	TRBD2	TRBV19	once	CASSIRTYSGTHNEQFF	TGTGCCAGTAGTATCCGGACTTATAGCGGGACCCACAATGAGCAGTTCTTC
TRBJ2-7	TRBD2	TRBV27	NA	CASSTPGLAGSSYEQYF	TGTGCCAGCAGTACTCCGGGACTAGCGGGTAGCTCCTACGAGCAGTACTTC
TRBJ2-3	NA	TRBV5-1	NA	CASSLERSDTQYF	TGCGCCAGCAGCTTGGAGCGGTCAGATACGCAGTATTTT
TRBJ1-2	NA	TRBV5-1	NA	CASSLDSYTNYGYTF	TGCGCCAGCAGCTTGGACAGCTACACTAACTATGGCTACACCTTC
TRBJ2-3	TRBD2	TRBV19	once	CASSSGLAGVVTQYF	TGTGCCAGTAGTTCAGGACTAGCGGGAGTGGTTACGCAGTATTTT
TRBJ2-1	TRBD2	TRBV6-5	NA	CASRTGLAGTPEQFF	TGTGCCAGCAGAACCGGACTAGCGGGTACTCCTGAGCAGTTCTTC
TRBJ2-3	NA	TRBV27	NA	CASSRTGQNTDTQYF	TGTGCCAGCAGTCGTACAGGACAGAACACAGATACGCAGTATTTT
TRBJ2-1	NA	TRBV6-5	NA	CASSSPAGGYNEQFF	TGTGCCAGCAGTTCCCCGGCGGGTGGGTACAATGAGCAGTTCTTC
TRBJ1-2	NA	TRBV5-1	NA	CASSLAGEVDGYTF	TGCGCCAGCAGCTTGGCGGGGGAAGTAGATGGCTACACCTTC
TRBJ2-3	NA	TRBV7-8	NA	CASSLVGALTDTQYF	TGTGCCAGCAGCTTAGTTGGGGCCCTCACAGATACGCAGTATTTT
TRBJ2-7	TRBD2	TRBV28	NA	CASSLRAGVSHEQYF	TGTGCCAGCAGTTTAAGAGCGGGAGTCAGCCACGAGCAGTACTTC
TRBJ2-7	TRBD1	TRBV2	once	CASTNAGTGIYEQYF	TGTGCCAGCACTAACGCCGGGACAGGTATCTACGAGCAGTACTTC
TRBJ1-6	NA	TRBV19	few	CASRKGSAGSYNSPLHF	TGTGCCAGTAGGAAGGGGTCGGCTGGATCCTATAATTCACCCCTCCACTTT
TRBJ1-2	TRBD1	TRBV5-1	once	CASRGRDRAYGYTF	TGCGCCAGCAGAGGACGGGACAGGGCCTATGGCTACACCTTC
TRBJ1-2	NA	TRBV6-5	NA	CASSTAGRGAGLAAF	TGTGCCAGCAGTACCGCCGGTCGGGGGGCGGGCTTGGCGGCCTTC
TRBJ1-5	NA	TRBV4-2	NA	CASSSRGGQSYQPQHF	TGTGCCAGCAGCTCAAGGGGGGGTCAGAGCTATCAGCCCCAGCATTTT
TRBJ2-3	TRBD1	TRBV6-5	NA	CASRGQGWDTQYF	TGTGCCAGCAGGGGACAGGGGTGGGATACGCAGTATTTT
TRBJ2-2	NA	TRBV10-3	NA	CAISERGHYTGELFF	TGTGCCATCAGTGAAAGAGGGCATTACACCGGGGAGCTGTTTTTT
TRBJ2-3	TRBD2	TRBV6-5	once	CASSRLAGGQDTQYF	TGTGCCAGCAGCCGACTAGCGGGAGGTCAAGATACGCAGTATTTT
TRBJ2-5	NA	TRBV18	NA	CASSPPGRQETQYF	TGTGCCAGCTCACCACCGGGCCGTCAAGAGACCCAGTACTTC
TRBJ1-5	TRBD1	TRBV10-3	NA	CAISPQGSHQPQHF	TGTGCCATCAGCCCACAGGGGTCCCATCAGCCCCAGCATTTT
TRBJ1-5	TRBD1	TRBV2	NA	CASGNPGQLNQPQHF	TGTGCCAGCGGTAACCCGGGACAGCTCAATCAGCCCCAGCATTTT
TRBJ2-1	TRBD2	TRBV7-8	NA	CASSPGLAGGPSYYNEQFF	TGTGCCAGCAGCCCCGGACTAGCGGGAGGGCCCTCCTACTACAATGAGCAGTTCTTC
TRBJ1-2	NA	TRBV10-3	NA	CAISELGVYGYTF	TGTGCCATCAGTGAGTTAGGGGTCTATGGCTACACCTTC
TRBJ2-7	TRBD2	TRBV28	few	CASRFGGDEQYF	TGTGCCAGCAGATTTGGGGGGGACGAGCAGTACTTC
TRBJ1-1	NA	TRBV7-2	NA	CASSLRQSTEAFF	TGTGCCAGCAGCTTACGACAGAGCACTGAAGCTTTCTTT
TRBJ1-6	NA	TRBV7-9	NA	CASSSREDSPLHF	TGTGCCAGCAGCTCCCGGGAAGATTCACCCCTCCACTTT
TRBJ1-1	NA	TRBV18	once	CASSPQRGVGMNTEAFF	TGTGCCAGCTCACCACAACGGGGGGTGGGAATGAACACTGAAGCTTTCTTT
TRBJ2-5	NA	TRBV10-1	NA	CASSAHGQETQYF	TGCGCCAGCAGTGCCCACGGTCAAGAGACCCAGTACTTC
TRBJ2-7	TRBD1	TRBV13	NA	CASSTGTASYEQYF	TGTGCCAGCAGCACAGGGACAGCTTCCTACGAGCAGTACTTC
TRBJ1-5	NA	TRBV7-2	NA	CASSLTGYQPQHF	TGTGCCAGCAGCTTGACGGGTTATCAGCCCCAGCATTTT
TRBJ1-5	TRBD1	TRBV10-3	NA	CAISATGPDNQPQHF	TGTGCCATCAGTGCGACAGGGCCCGACAATCAGCCCCAGCATTTT
TRBJ2-1	TRBD2	TRBV11-2	few	CASNPAGEFNEQFF	TGTGCCAGCAACCCAGCGGGAGAGTTCAATGAGCAGTTCTTC
TRBJ2-1	NA	TRBV6-1	NA	CASTAGPSSYNEQFF	TGTGCCAGCACCGCTGGCCCCTCCTCCTACAATGAGCAGTTCTTC
TRBJ1-5	NA	TRBV11-3	NA	CASSRQWGGSNQPQHF	TGTGCCAGCAGCCGACAGTGGGGCGGCAGCAATCAGCCCCAGCATTTT